This T cell receptor beta chain comes out of a study of shared clonotypes between healthy human individuals. Study results and limitations: In a handful of donors, around 4.8% of naive CD4 clonotypes appeared in common. Relative to memory subsets, naive subsets generally showed larger estimated richness.

The CDR3 sequence is 17 residues long. J was trimmed by 4 bases and V by 3 bases; bases with no gene match: 7. In germline, CDR1 is SGDLS, CDR2 YYNGEE. There are a few counts of this clone. Its target is unknown. It was 150 to 250 ng DNA, 25,000 to 35,000 T cell genomes, that sorted-subset replicate PCRs used. Using immunoSEQ multiplex PCR, the repertoire was profiled, and TCRdb retains in-frame clones only, with some absent. The sample includes 2 million to 3 million clones, roughly 93% of them seen just once. Naive CD45RA+ and memory CD45RA-negative subsets were split from CD4+ cells. The V call is TRBV9, the J call TRBJ2-2, with 12 nucleotides matching TRBD2. Sequencing was done on a sample of naive CD4+ T cells from PBMCs. Specified subset: CD45RA+ positively selected. This receptor was taken from a man in his late teens or twenties in good health. Some clones in this sample may be carry-over from other donors' samples. The CDR3 DNA reads as TGTGCCAGCAGCGCCCCATTGGGACTAGCGGGCACCGGGGAGCTGTTTTTT. Translated: CASSAPLGLAGTGELFF.